The 15 T cell receptor beta chains given below trace back to one sample, sequenced in a study of T-cell reconstitution after alpha-beta-depleted transplantation in children (TCRdb year 2016). The treatment or condition label, as the study defines it: allogeneic hematopoietic cell transplantation with graft depleted of TCRalphabeta T cells and CD19 B cells. The method was PCR. TCRdb names Illumina HiSeq 2500 as the instrument used. TCR libraries were prepared with molecular barcoding, using unique molecular identifiers to normalize TCRbeta repertoire quantification. The raw public data were reprocessed by TCRdb itself: fastp quality trimming at Q25, MiXCR clonotype calling, in-frame beta chains only. Entries are consolidated by CDR3 protein sequence, retaining the most common genes and DNA. This sample has approximately 190,000 distinct CDR3 sequences in its table, and about 6% of those were observed once. The ten most abundant clones make up 4.5% to 5.5% of the sample.

The material was PBMCs, obtained before TCRalphabeta/CD19-depleted stem cell transplant. Every receptor here comes from a girl under three years old with combined immunodeficiency, due to receive a stem cell transplant.

This clonotype was recorded many times. The chain joins TRBV3-1 to TRBJ2-7, with D possibly matching TRBD1 (6 bases). The germline V gene encodes CDR1 LGHDT and CDR2 YNNKEL (reference sequence). The V gene lost 0 bases and the J gene lost 8 bases, with 26 bases spanning the gap. The CDR3 has 18 residues. The CDR3 DNA reads as TGTGCCAGCAGCCAAGATGGGGACCTGGGACAAGGAAGGTACAAGCAGTACTTC. This translates into CASSQDGDLGQGRYKQYF.

This clonotype was found many times. The CDR3 DNA reads as TGTGCCATCACACCGGAGCGGGAGACCGGGGAGCTGTTTTTT. This translates into CAITPERETGELFF. The rearrangement joins TRBV10-3 to TRBJ2-2, with TRBD2 identical over 8 bases. The CDR3 is 14 residues long. Losses at the gene ends were 7 bases for V and 5 bases for J; bases not matched to a gene: 6. The germline V gene encodes CDR1 ENHRY and CDR2 SYGVKD.

This clonotype was found many times. The CDR3 loop is CSVRTYYEQYF. The CDR3 region has the DNA TGCAGCGTCAGAACCTACTACGAGCAGTACTTC. The V call is TRBV29-1, the J call TRBJ2-7; the D is unclear. The CDR3 contains 11 residues. Looked up from germline, CDR1 is SQVTM and CDR2 is ANQGSEA. V was trimmed by 6 bases and J by 3 bases, leaving 9 bases between them.

This clonotype was seen at least ten times. The J gene is TRBJ1-4, the V gene TRBV2; TRBD1 is a possible D gene (6 bases). The ends were cut back, 5 bases at V and 8 bases at J, with 12 bases in the middle. The CDR3 totals 13 residues. The germline gives CDR1 SNHLY, CDR2 FYNNEI. The CDR3 sequence is CASSPGTREKLFF. The CDR3 nucleotides read TGTGCCAGCAGTCCCGGGACACGCGAAAAACTGTTTTTT.

Remarks on this clonotype: At one end the junction does not follow the germline gene, possibly because of a read error. The V gene is TRBV7-1, the J gene TRBJ2-3; 9 positions agree with TRBD2. TRBV7-1 is reported as an ORF; its role is uncertain. CDR3 length: 16 residues. The CDR3 coding sequence is TGTGCCATCAGCTCACGGCTAGCGGGAATAACAGATACGCAGTATTTT. Protein: CAISSRLAGITDTQYF.

The table lists this clonotype with many counts. The rearrangement links TRBV6-5 to TRBJ2-7; 10 nucleotides agree with TRBD2. Germline-derived CDR1 and CDR2 are MNHEY and SVGAGI. The junction had 11 bases not matched to a gene; V was cut back by 4 bases and J by 2 bases. This CDR3 is built from 17 residues. CDR3: CASSSDRGLAGAYEQYF. DNA for the CDR3: TGTGCCAGCAGTTCCGACCGGGGGCTAGCGGGGGCCTACGAGCAGTACTTC.

This clonotype was observed a handful of times. J is TRBJ1-5 and V is TRBV18, with D possibly matching TRBD1 (6 bases). V lost 4 bases and J lost 4, with 14 bases in between. This CDR3 contains 15 residues. Germline-derived CDR1 and CDR2 are KGHSH and LQKENI. CDR3 sequence reads: CASSLGTQGNQPQHF. The CDR3 DNA reads TGTGCCAGCTCACTAGGGACACAGGGAAATCAGCCCCAGCATTTT.

This clonotype was seen repeatedly, ten times or more. The chain joins TRBV20-1 to TRBJ2-2, with 8 bases aligning to TRBD2. V lost 4 bases and J lost 6; bases outside the gene matches: 10. The CDR3 totals 15 residues. The germline V gene has CDR1 DFQATT and CDR2 SNEGSKA (reference sequence). The CDR3 coding sequence is TGCAGTGCTAACCCGGGACTAGAAACGGCCGGGGAGCTGTTTTTT. It codes for CSANPGLETAGELFF.

This clonotype came up many times. The chain is built from TRBV29-1 and TRBJ2-7, with 8 bases lining up with TRBD1. The trim removed 2 bases at V and 8 bases at J, leaving 5 bases unmatched. The germline V gene encodes CDR1 SQVTM and CDR2 ANQGSEA. This CDR3 has 12 amino acids. CDR3 sequence (DNA): TGCAGCGTTGAACCCCCAGGGGGCAAGCAGTACTTC. Translating gives CSVEPPGGKQYF.

This clonotype has at least ten counts. J is TRBJ1-2 and V is TRBV29-1, with D hard to call. V was pared by 3 bases and J by 3 bases, with 11 bases between. The CDR3 loop spans 13 amino acids. Germline CDR1 reads SQVTM; CDR2 reads ANQGSEA. CDR3 nucleotides: TGCAGCGTTGAGCCACTTTTGGACTATGGCTACACCTTC. Translated: CSVEPLLDYGYTF.

This clonotype was recorded at least ten times. The junction departs from the called germline gene at one end, perhaps through a read error. This chain links TRBV7-7 with TRBJ2-5, with TRBD2 matching over 11 bases. There are 15 residues in the CDR3. Germline V lookup: CDR1 SSHAT, CDR2 FNYEAQ (reference sequence). CDR3 protein: CASSLGTSGEETQYF. CDR3 nucleotide sequence: TGTGCTAGCAGCTTAGGGACTAGCGGTGAAGAGACCCAGTACTTC.

This clonotype showed up many times. The J gene is TRBJ1-2, the V gene TRBV7-2, with D hard to call. The CDR3 spans 12 residues. Trimming left V 2 bases short and J 3 bases short, with 4 bases between. CDR1 and CDR2 (germline): SGHTA, FQGNSA. In DNA, the CDR3 is TGTGCCAGCAGCTTAAACCACTATGGCTACACCTTC. It translates to CASSLNHYGYTF. Together with reference TRBV7-2 and TRBJ1-2, the CDR3 gives the full variable domain: GAGVSQSPSNKVTEKGKDVELRCDPISGHTALYWYRQSLGQGLEFLIYFQGNSAPDKSGLPSDRFSAERTGGSVSTLTIQRTQQEDSAVYLCASSLNHYGYTFGSGTRLTVV.

This clonotype was recorded many times. The genes are TRBV5-8 and TRBJ2-1, with 7 bases fitting TRBD1. The length of the CDR3 is 15 residues. J lost 0 bases, V lost 6 bases, and 6 bases had no gene match. CDR1 and CDR2 (germline): SGHTS, YDEGEE. The CDR3 DNA is TGTGCCAGCATCGCTTACAGGGGCTCCTACAATGAGCAGTTCTTC. Amino acids: CASIAYRGSYNEQFF.

This chain connects TRBV4-2 to TRBJ2-5; tentatively, D is TRBD1 or TRBD2 (5 bases each). Trimming took off 0 bases at V and 5 bases at J, with 19 bases between the two ends. The CDR3 sequence is 17 residues long. CDR1 is LGHNA and CDR2 is YNFKEQ in the germline V gene. CDR3 amino acids: CASSQDQSGQGEETQYF. CDR3 nucleotides: TGTGCCAGCAGCCAAGATCAGTCGGGGCAGGGTGAGGAGACCCAGTACTTC.

Ten or more counts support this clonotype. The chain has TRBV7-2 and TRBJ2-7; TRBD2 is a possible D gene (5 bases). Trimming removed 3 bases from V and 6 bases from J, with 9 bases in between. Germline assignment: CDR1 SGHTA and CDR2 FQGNSA. The CDR3 has 12 residues. CDR3 residues: CASSFVSAEQYF. The DNA for the CDR3 is TGTGCCAGCAGCTTCGTTAGCGCCGAGCAGTACTTC.